A selection of T cell receptor beta chains follows, all from one sample in a study of shared clonotypes between healthy human individuals. Assay: immunoSEQ multiplex PCR; the TCRdb copy retains only in-frame clones and omits some. Of 1,400,000 or so clones listed, approximately 98.5% are singletons. The sample comprised naive CD4+ T cells sorted from blood. These receptors were obtained from a man aged 25-45 years in good health. Each CDR3 is given with its conserved first and last residue. A D gene is named only where the DNA matches it firmly. Clone sizes are given selectively: once, few, many, or a class where the clone is expanded.

d_gene	v_gene	j_gene	abundance	CDR3nt	CDR3aa
-	TRBV7-9	TRBJ2-7	-	TGTGCCAGCAGCTTAGTAGTGACAGGCGCCTACGAGCAGTACTTC	CASSLVVTGAYEQYF
-	TRBV22-1	TRBJ1-2	-	TGTCCTGGGAGCGGAGGGGTTTCCTATGGCTACACCTTC	CPGSGGVSYGYTF
-	TRBV6-4	TRBJ2-6	-	TGTGCCAGCAGTGACTCCGGGGCTGGGGCCAACGTCCTGACTTTC	CASSDSGAGANVLTF
TRBD2	TRBV18	TRBJ2-2	-	TGTGCCAGCTCACCATTAACTAGCGGGAGGTCCGGGGAGCTGTTTTTT	CASSPLTSGRSGELFF
-	TRBV25-1	TRBJ1-5	-	TGTGCCAGCAGTGAGGGGTATAGCAATCAGCCCCAGCATTTT	CASSEGYSNQPQHF
TRBD1	TRBV7-9	TRBJ1-2	-	TGTGCCAGCAGCTCCTATCCCCCGGGAGGGGGCAACGGCTACACCTTC	CASSSYPPGGGNGYTF
-	TRBV29-1	TRBJ2-1	-	TGCAGCGTTGATTTTGGTGCGTGGGTTGATGAGCAGTTCTTC	CSVDFGAWVDEQFF
-	TRBV5-1	TRBJ1-3	-	TGCGCCAGCAGCCTGGACGGTGGTGGAAACACCATATATTTT	CASSLDGGGNTIYF
TRBD2	TRBV5-4	TRBJ2-1	-	TGTGCCAGCAGCCCACTACTAGCGGGGCTTGACAATGAGCAGTTCTTC	CASSPLLAGLDNEQFF
TRBD1	TRBV5-4	TRBJ2-7	-	TGTGCCAGCAGCAACCGGGACAGGGGTTTTTACGAGCAGTACTTC	CASSNRDRGFYEQYF
-	TRBV7-2	TRBJ2-7	-	TGTGCCAGCAGCCCCGGGTGGGGGCGGGTCGAGCAGTACTTC	CASSPGWGRVEQYF
-	TRBV7-9	TRBJ2-1	-	TGTGCCAGCAGCTTAGTGGGGCCGCAGCAGTTCTTC	CASSLVGPQQFF
-	TRBV2	TRBJ2-2	-	TGTGCCAGCAGTCAAGACACCGGGGAGCTGTTTTTT	CASSQDTGELFF
-	TRBV9	TRBJ2-1	-	TGTGCCAGCAGCGTGGGGCTAGAAGGTGCCGAGCAGTTCTTC	CASSVGLEGAEQFF
TRBD2	TRBV19	TRBJ2-1	-	TGTGCCAGTAGTCATCCTAGCGGAGGTTTCGTCAATGAGCAGTTCTTC	CASSHPSGGFVNEQFF
-	TRBV6-5	TRBJ2-1	-	TGTGCCAGCAGTTTAGGGCCAGCCTACAATGAGCAGTTCTTC	CASSLGPAYNEQFF
-	TRBV28	TRBJ2-1	-	TGTGCCAGCAGCCTTTCCCGGCACAATGAGCAGTTCTTC	CASSLSRHNEQFF
-	TRBV7-9	TRBJ2-1	-	TGTGCCAGCAGCTTAGCGGGTCCGGGTGAGCAGTTCTTC	CASSLAGPGEQFF
TRBD2	TRBV5-1	TRBJ2-3	-	TGCGCCAGCAGCGTAGCGGGTAGCACAGATACGCAGTATTTT	CASSVAGSTDTQYF
-	TRBV18	TRBJ2-7	once	TGTGCCAGCTCACCACGTAGGGAAGCCTACGAGCAGTACTTC	CASSPRREAYEQYF
-	TRBV5-4	TRBJ2-7	-	TGTGCCAGCAGCTTGCCAGGGAACTCGGAGCAGTACTTC	CASSLPGNSEQYF
-	TRBV7-6	TRBJ1-5	-	TGTGCCAGCAGCTTAAATCCCCGTGGACAGCCCCAGCATTTT	CASSLNPRGQPQHF
-	TRBV10-3	TRBJ2-1	-	TGTGCCATCAGTGAGTATACTGATGAGCAGTTCTTC	CAISEYTDEQFF
-	TRBV19	TRBJ1-2	-	TGTGCCAGTAGTATAGATCTTGCGGGGGGCTATGGCTACACCTTC	CASSIDLAGGYGYTF
TRBD2	TRBV10-3	TRBJ2-2	-	TGTGCCATCGGGTCCTTGAGTCGGGAGGACGTCGTCACCGGGGAGCTGTTTTTT	CAIGSLSREDVVTGELFF
-	TRBV5-6	TRBJ2-3	-	TGTGCCAGCAGCTTTTTTATGACGGCGAGAGATACGCAGTATTTT	CASSFFMTARDTQYF
-	TRBV29-1	TRBJ2-7	-	TGCAGCGTTGAATCTCCGGGCACCTGGGGATACGAGCAGTACTTC	CSVESPGTWGYEQYF
TRBD1	TRBV11-3	TRBJ2-2	once	TGTGCCAGCAGCTTACGGGGACAGGGGTACACCGGGGAGCTGTTTTTT	CASSLRGQGYTGELFF
-	TRBV5-1	TRBJ1-5	-	TGCGCCAGCAGCCCCCTCCCCGGGGGGAATCAGCCCCAGCATTTT	CASSPLPGGNQPQHF
-	TRBV14	TRBJ2-3	-	TGTGCCAGCAGCCAAGAAACGGGAGCTCTTGGTACGCAGTATTTT	CASSQETGALGTQYF
-	TRBV28	TRBJ1-1	-	TGTGCCAGCAGTTCCTTTCCCCCAGCTTTCTTT	CASSSFPPAFF
-	TRBV7-9	TRBJ2-7	few	TGTGCCAGCAGCTTACAGGTCGAGCAGTACTTC	CASSLQVEQYF
TRBD2	TRBV15	TRBJ2-4	-	TGTGCCACCAGCAGTGGACTAGCGGTAATAAACATTCAGTACTTC	CATSSGLAVINIQYF
TRBD1	TRBV30	TRBJ1-1	-	TGTGCCTGGAACAGGGACAGGGCTAGCACTGAAGCTTTCTTT	CAWNRDRASTEAFF
-	TRBV5-1	TRBJ2-3	-	TGCGCCAGCAGCTTGGAGGGAGGAGTAGCAGATACGCAGTATTTT	CASSLEGGVADTQYF
-	TRBV5-4	TRBJ2-3	-	TGTGCCAGCAGCAAGGGAGGACTATCCTCCACAGATACGCAGTATTTT	CASSKGGLSSTDTQYF